This paragraph reports one T cell receptor beta chain. The authors processed graft tissue to release intraepithelial and lamina propria lymphocytes. The sample originates from a study of graft-versus-host responses after intestinal transplantation. This CDR3 region has 20 residues. Method: immunoSEQ multiplex PCR; TCRdb's copy keeps in-frame clones and lacks some. The table records 15,000 to 20,000 clones, around 83% of them present only once. Sample: ileum tissue, taken roughly 620 days after intestinal transplantation. This chain uses TRBV21-1 with TRBJ2-2. TRBV21-1 constitutes a pseudogene. The receptor's source is a human patient who received an intestinal transplant, so some T cells may come from the graft donor. CDR3 coding DNA: TGTGCCAGCAGCAAAACGACCCTTCAGGATCGCGGATTGAACACCGGGGAGCTGTTTTTT. Translated, it gives CASSKTTLQDRGLNTGELFF.